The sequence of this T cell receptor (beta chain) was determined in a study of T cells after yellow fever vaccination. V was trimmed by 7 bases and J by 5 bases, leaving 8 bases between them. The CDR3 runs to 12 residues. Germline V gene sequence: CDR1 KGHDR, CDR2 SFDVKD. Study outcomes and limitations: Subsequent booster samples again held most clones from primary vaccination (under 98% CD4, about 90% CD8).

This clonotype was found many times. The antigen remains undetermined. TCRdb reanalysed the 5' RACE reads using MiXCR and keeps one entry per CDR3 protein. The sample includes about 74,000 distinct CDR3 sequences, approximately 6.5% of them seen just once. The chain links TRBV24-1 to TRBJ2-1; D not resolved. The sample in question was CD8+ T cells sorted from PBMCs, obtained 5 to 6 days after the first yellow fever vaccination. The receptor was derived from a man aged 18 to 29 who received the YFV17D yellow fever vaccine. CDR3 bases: TGTGCCACCAGCGGTGGTGACAATGAGCAGTTCTTC. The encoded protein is CATSGGDNEQFF.